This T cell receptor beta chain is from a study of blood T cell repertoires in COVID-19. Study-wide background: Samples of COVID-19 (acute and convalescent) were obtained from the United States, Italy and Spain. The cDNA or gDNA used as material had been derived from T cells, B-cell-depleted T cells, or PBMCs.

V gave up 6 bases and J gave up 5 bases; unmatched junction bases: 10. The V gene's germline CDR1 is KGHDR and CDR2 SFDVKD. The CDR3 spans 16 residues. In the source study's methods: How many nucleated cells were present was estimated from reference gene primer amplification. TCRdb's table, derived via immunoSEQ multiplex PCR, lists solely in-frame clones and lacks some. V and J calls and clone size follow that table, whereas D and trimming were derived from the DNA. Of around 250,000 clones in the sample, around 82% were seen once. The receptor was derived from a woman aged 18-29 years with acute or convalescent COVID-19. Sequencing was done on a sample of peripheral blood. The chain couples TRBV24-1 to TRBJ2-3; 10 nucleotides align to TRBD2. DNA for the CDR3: TGTGCCACCAGTAGAATGGTAGCGGGAGGTATAGATACGCAGTATTTT. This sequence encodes CATSRMVAGGIDTQYF.